This T cell receptor (beta chain) was recovered during a study of regulatory T cells in long-lasting Graves disease. Germline V gives CDR1 MNHEY, CDR2 SVGAGI. The CDR3 is 16 amino acids. V was pared by 3 bases and J by 7 bases, with 18 bases between. The sample holds many counts of this clonotype. Antigen unknown. Time point: newly diagnosed GD, antithyroid drugs for less than 3 months. Construction of the TCR library relied on RNA isolated from PBMCs. Study observations and caveats: Since the sample size was small, accuracy may have been reduced.

Arm-PCR of CDR3 regions and iRepertoire HTBI primers were used to build TCR beta libraries. TCRdb re-derived calls from the multiplex PCR reads in MiXCR, one entry per CDR3 protein. The data show 550,000 to 650,000 distinct CDR3 sequences, with 15% to 20% seen just once and approximately 12% held by the top ten. In addition, the sample was reused for a study of T cells in Graves' hyperthyroidism and ophthalmopathy.

The sample consisted of peripheral blood mononuclear cells (PBMCs), taken at new diagnosis, from a patient treated with antithyroid drugs. This rearrangement joins TRBV6-5 to TRBJ1-4; D is uncertain. The clonotype comes from a man aged 18 to 30 with Graves disease. The CDR3 is CASSYPTPIWPEKLFF. DNA of the CDR3: TGTGCCAGCAGTTATCCGACCCCAATTTGGCCTGAAAAACTGTTTTTT.